The 23 T cell receptor beta chains listed next were all sequenced from one sample in a study of TIL therapy for anti-PD-1-resistant metastatic lung cancer. Time point of the sample: pre-treatment sample, taken before nivolumab and TIL therapy. The tumor samples were excised metastases, mostly pleural nodules or supraclavicular lymph nodes. The immunoSEQ assay was v3. Clones were sequenced by immunoSEQ multiplex PCR, and TCRdb holds only the in-frame ones, with some missing. Of more than 5,000 clones in the sample, about 61% are singletons; the top ten hold 4.5% to 6%. The source material was tumor tissue, sampled at baseline. These receptors all come from a person aged 25-80 years with non-small cell lung cancer.

V usage is TRBV2 and J usage is TRBJ2-2, with TRBD2 identical over 8 bases. This CDR3 comprises 15 residues. CDR1 and CDR2 from the germline V gene are SNHLY and FYNNEI. V dropped 5 bases and J dropped 4; count of bases not matched to a gene: 6. DNA of the CDR3: TGTGCCAGCAGTCTCAGCGGGGGAGGCACCGGGGAGCTGTTTTTT. It is translated as CASSLSGGGTGELFF.

Comments on this clone: Other nucleotide sequences in the sample specify the same CDR3. The J gene is TRBJ2-5, the V gene TRBV11-2, with 13 bases lining up with TRBD2. From germline, CDR1 is SGHAT and CDR2 FQNNGV. Trimming cost V 1 base and J 4 bases; bases outside gene matches: 0. This CDR3 spans 15 amino acids. In DNA form, the CDR3 reads TGTGCCAGCAGCTTAGGGACTAGCGGGGGAGAGACCCAGTACTTC. Protein product: CASSLGTSGGETQYF.

The genes are TRBV28 and TRBJ2-1; D tentatively reads TRBD1 or TRBD2 (6 bases each). Germline assignment: CDR1 MDHEN and CDR2 SYDVKM. The CDR3 extends over 16 amino acids. The germline V and J ends were trimmed by 3 bases and 6 bases, with 18 bases remaining between them. CDR3 DNA sequence: TGTGCCAGCAGTTTGGTCTGGACAGAGGGGGGCAATGAGCAGTTCTTC. Its translation is CASSLVWTEGGNEQFF.

The rearrangement uses TRBV7-6 and TRBJ1-6, with unresolved D. V lost 5 bases, J lost 5 bases, and 13 bases lay in between. Germline assignment: CDR1 SGHVS and CDR2 FNYEAQ. This CDR3 comprises 15 residues. CDR3 in amino acids: CASSPRHLDNSPLHF. In DNA, the CDR3 is TGTGCCAGCAGCCCAAGACACCTCGATAATTCACCCCTCCACTTT.

This clone was counted only a few times. The chain employs TRBV9 and TRBJ1-3; D is undetermined. Germline V gives CDR1 SGDLS, CDR2 YYNGEE. This CDR3 has 16 amino acids. V was shortened by 1 base and J by 1 base, with 12 bases between the two germline ends. The CDR3 coding sequence is TGTGCCAGCAGCGTACTTCCCCCGGAATCTGGAAACACCATATATTTT. Amino acids: CASSVLPPESGNTIYF. The whole variable domain, filled in from reference TRBV9 and TRBJ1-3, reads DSGVTQTPKHLITATGQRVTLRCSPRSGDLSVYWYQQSLDQGLQFLIQYYNGEERAKGNILERFSAQQFPDLHSELNLSSLELGDSALYFCASSVLPPESGNTIYFGEGSWLTVV.

This clone was counted only a few times. The V gene is TRBV7-6, the J gene TRBJ2-7, with a possible D match to TRBD1 (6 bases). V lost 5 bases, J lost 9 bases, and 20 bases lay in between. Germline-derived CDR1 and CDR2 are SGHVS and FNYEAQ. The CDR3 length is 14 residues. CDR3 in amino acids: CASSATGTSGGQYF. The CDR3, as DNA: TGTGCCAGCAGCGCAACAGGGACCAGCGGAGGGCAGTACTTC.

The chain employs TRBV24-1 and TRBJ2-7, with TRBD1 as a possible D gene (6 bases). V gave up 3 bases and J gave up 2 bases, with 10 bases separating them. CDR1 and CDR2 from the germline V gene are KGHDR and SFDVKD. This CDR3 is 14 amino acids long. This CDR3 is CATSDNRVPYEQYF. In DNA form, the CDR3 reads TGTGCCACCAGTGATAACAGGGTCCCCTACGAGCAGTACTTC.

Only a few counts were recorded for this clone. The chain recombines TRBV28 with TRBJ1-1; unclear D gene. The germline V gene encodes CDR1 MDHEN and CDR2 SYDVKM. The CDR3 length is 13 residues. The V gene lost 3 bases and the J gene lost 4 bases, with 9 bases spanning the gap. As DNA, the CDR3 is TGTGCCAGCAGTTTGGAAGGTCGCACTGAAGCTTTCTTT. Protein product: CASSLEGRTEAFF. Combining the CDR3 with reference TRBV28 and TRBJ1-1 gives the whole variable domain DVKVTQSSRYLVKRTGEKVFLECVQDMDHENMFWYRQDPGLGLRLIYFSYDVKMKEKGDIPEGYSVSREKKERFSLILESASTNQTSMYLCASSLEGRTEAFFGQGTRLTVV.

The chain has TRBV28 and TRBJ1-1, with 9 bases that match TRBD1. V shed 8 bases, J shed 0 bases, and the junction held 13 bases outside the gene matches. This CDR3 spans 17 amino acids. Per the germline V gene, CDR1 is MDHEN and CDR2 is SYDVKM. The CDR3 loop reads CASLPGTGKEVNTEAFF. CDR3 nucleotide sequence: TGTGCCAGCCTCCCGGGGACAGGGAAAGAGGTGAACACTGAAGCTTTCTTT.

The V and J genes are TRBV5-1 and TRBJ2-3, with 8 nucleotides matching TRBD1. The CDR3 length is 16 residues. V was pared by 3 bases and J by 3 bases, with 9 bases of the junction left unmatched. Per germline, CDR1 SGHRS and CDR2 YFSETQ. In DNA form, the CDR3 reads TGCGCCAGCAGCTGGCGCCCAGGGGGCCCTACAGATACGCAGTATTTT. It is translated as CASSWRPGGPTDTQYF.

This sequence joins TRBV5-1 and TRBJ2-4; D not resolved. Germline CDR1 reads SGHRS; CDR2 reads YFSETQ. V was cut by 0 bases and J by 2 bases, with 9 bases left in between. The CDR3 is made up of 15 amino acids. CDR3 nucleotide sequence: TGCGCCAGCAGCTTGGATTGGGGAACCAAAAACATTCAGTACTTC. It translates to CASSLDWGTKNIQYF. Full variable domain (rest looked up from reference TRBV5-1 and TRBJ2-4): KAGVTQTPRYLIKTRGQQVTLSCSPISGHRSVSWYQQTPGQGLQFLFEYFSETQRNKGNFPGRFSGRQFSNSRSEMNVSTLELGDSALYLCASSLDWGTKNIQYFGAGTRLSVL.

On this clone: Other nucleotide sequences from this sample produce the same CDR3. The chain has TRBV18 and TRBJ2-3; 12 bases agree with TRBD2. CDR1 and CDR2 from the germline V gene are KGHSH and LQKENI. V was clipped by 1 base and J by 4 bases; unmatched bases: 3. This CDR3 region has 16 residues. In DNA, the CDR3 is TGTGCCAGCTCACCACGCCTAGCGGGGGGGGCAGATACGCAGTATTTT. It is translated as CASSPRLAGGADTQYF. The whole variable domain, filled in from reference TRBV18 and TRBJ2-3, reads NAGVMQNPRHLVRRRGQEARLRCSPMKGHSHVYWYRQLPEEGLKFMVYLQKENIIDESGMPKERFSAEFPKEGPSILRIQQVVRGDSAAYFCASSPRLAGGADTQYFGPGTRLTVL.

In this sample, this clone turned up a few times. The chain uses TRBV15 and TRBJ2-7; weak D call: TRBD1 (6 bases). The V end lost 1 base, the J end lost 4 bases, and 14 bases lay between the germline ends. Per the germline V gene, CDR1 is LNHNV and CDR2 is YYDKDF (reference sequence). The CDR3 consists of 15 residues. The CDR3 sequence: CATSRGGQQTYEQYF. The CDR3 DNA reads as TGTGCCACCAGCAGAGGCGGACAGCAAACTTACGAGCAGTACTTC. Complete variable domain (other parts from reference TRBV15 and TRBJ2-7): DAMVIQNPRYQVTQFGKPVTLSCSQTLNHNVMYWYQQKSSQAPKLLFHYYDKDFNNEADTPDNFQSRRPNTSFCFLDIRSPGLGDTAMYLCATSRGGQQTYEQYFGPGTRLTVT.

By sample fraction, this clone is medium-sized. The chain uses TRBV6-2 or TRBV6-3 and TRBJ1-6; D call uncertain. Germline CDR1 reads MNHEY; CDR2 reads SVGEGT. The ends were cut back, 4 bases at V and 0 bases at J, with 10 bases in the middle. The CDR3 is 16 residues long. This chain's CDR3 is CASSSAGSSYNSPLHF. The CDR3 nucleotides read TGTGCCAGCAGTTCCGCCGGGAGCTCCTATAATTCACCCCTCCACTTT.

For this clone: In the same sample, other DNA sequences code for this CDR3. The chain uses TRBV7-9 and TRBJ2-7; 7 bases align to TRBD1. CDR3 length: 14 residues. The germline CDR1 and CDR2 sequences are SEHNR and FQNEAQ (reference sequence). Trimming at V came to 1 base and at J to 5 bases, leaving 5 bases not matched to a gene. CDR3 sequence reads: CASSLGRGSDEQYF. Here the CDR3 DNA reads TGTGCCAGCAGCTTAGGCAGGGGGAGCGACGAGCAGTACTTC.

This chain uses TRBV4-2 with TRBJ2-7; either TRBD1 or TRBD2 may supply D (7 bases each). CDR1 is LGHNA, CDR2 YNFKEQ, per germline. The CDR3 runs 17 residues. Trimming left V 0 bases short and J 2 bases short, with 17 bases between. The CDR3 here is CASSQEGGQGGPYEQYF. The CDR3 DNA sequence: TGTGCCAGCAGCCAAGAGGGAGGGCAGGGGGGCCCCTACGAGCAGTACTTC.

The chain links TRBV15 to TRBJ2-7; 7 nucleotides line up with TRBD1. The CDR3 consists of 14 residues. Germline assignment: CDR1 LNHNV and CDR2 YYDKDF (reference sequence). Trimming cost V 0 bases and J 5 bases; bases outside gene matches: 4. CDR3: CATSRETGADEQYF. The DNA for the CDR3 is TGTGCCACCAGCAGAGAAACAGGGGCTGACGAGCAGTACTTC. Supplemented by reference TRBV15 and TRBJ2-7, the full variable domain reads DAMVIQNPRYQVTQFGKPVTLSCSQTLNHNVMYWYQQKSSQAPKLLFHYYDKDFNNEADTPDNFQSRRPNTSFCFLDIRSPGLGDTAMYLCATSRETGADEQYFGPGTRLTVT.

J is TRBJ2-2 and V is TRBV6-2 or TRBV6-3; possible D gene TRBD2, 6 bases. V was shortened by 3 bases and J by 12 bases, with 14 bases between the two germline ends. Germline V gene data show CDR1 as MNHEY and CDR2 as SVGEGT. There are 13 residues in the CDR3. CDR3 nucleotide sequence: TGTGCCAGCAGTTATAAAGGTAGCGGCCAGCTGTTTTTT. Translated, it gives CASSYKGSGQLFF.

This clone was detected a few times. The chain has TRBV7-9 and TRBJ2-7, with unresolved D. The CDR3 sequence is 12 residues long. Deletions cut 6 bases from V and 4 bases from J, with 10 bases between. Germline CDR1 SEHNR, CDR2 FQNEAQ (reference sequence). The CDR3 loop is CASSPPEYEQYF. CDR3 sequence (DNA): TGTGCCAGCAGTCCCCCAGAGTACGAGCAGTACTTC.

This clone was seen a handful of times. The rearrangement joins TRBV7-9 to TRBJ2-7, with 9 bases that match TRBD2. The CDR3 is 13 residues long. The ends lost 6 bases at V and 4 bases at J; junction bases unmatched: 4. Germline V CDR1 and CDR2: SEHNR, FQNEAQ (reference sequence). CDR3: CASRQTSGYEQYF. The DNA of the CDR3 is TGTGCCAGCAGACAAACTAGCGGGTACGAGCAGTACTTC.

The rearrangement joins TRBV9 to TRBJ2-7; the match to TRBD2 covers 9 bases. Unmatched junction bases numbered 7, after V lost 0 bases and J lost 0 bases. CDR3 length: 17 amino acids. CDR1 and CDR2 from the germline V gene are SGDLS and YYNGEE. CDR3: CASSVGLAGPLSYEQYF. The CDR3, as DNA: TGTGCCAGCAGCGTAGGGCTAGCGGGACCTCTCTCCTACGAGCAGTACTTC.

This clone appeared once. This rearrangement joins TRBV28 to TRBJ2-1; D unclear. In germline, CDR1 is MDHEN, CDR2 SYDVKM. The CDR3 totals 14 residues. V shed 3 bases and J shed 4 bases, with 10 bases lying between them. The CDR3 nucleotides read TGTGCCAGCAGTTTTCTCCCTGGATACAATGAGCAGTTCTTC. Amino acids: CASSFLPGYNEQFF.

The CDR3: CASSRTEVAYEQYF. The CDR3 DNA reads TGTGCCAGCAGTCGAACAGAGGTAGCCTACGAGCAGTACTTC. The chain is built from TRBV6-5 and TRBJ2-7; D is unresolved. Germline CDR1 MNHEY, CDR2 SVGAGI. CDR3 length equals 14 residues. Trimming pared 5 bases from V and 2 bases from J, leaving 13 bases between.